Listed below are T cell receptor beta chains from one sample, sequenced in a study of PD-1 blockade in mismatch repair-deficient tumors. Method: immunoSEQ multiplex PCR; TCRdb's copy keeps in-frame clones and lacks some. In the table there are around 68,000 clones, more than 75% of which are singletons. The specimen comprised peripheral blood, sampled 2 weeks after starting pembrolizumab. These receptors all come from an adult with mismatch repair-deficient cancer. Each CDR3 is given with its conserved first and last residue. A D gene is named only where the DNA matches it firmly. Clone sizes are given selectively: once, few, many, or a class where the clone is expanded.

-	TRBD1	TRBV27	TRBJ2-7	CASSLPGQGEYEQYF	TGTGCCAGCAGTCTACCGGGACAGGGAGAGTACGAGCAGTACTTC
-	-	TRBV6-1	TRBJ1-5	CASSERTTNQPQHF	TGTGCCAGCAGTGAAAGAACGACTAATCAGCCCCAGCATTTT
-	-	TRBV6-1	TRBJ1-4	CASSAHQGGTNEKLFF	TGTGCCAGCAGTGCCCACCAGGGAGGGACTAATGAAAAACTGTTTTTT
-	-	TRBV10-3	TRBJ2-5	CAISPGLGNVETQYF	TGTGCCATCAGCCCGGGACTGGGAAACGTCGAGACCCAGTACTTC
-	TRBD2	TRBV5-1	TRBJ2-1	CASSSGTSGRGEQFF	TGCGCCAGCAGCTCCGGGACTAGCGGGAGAGGGGAGCAGTTCTTC
-	TRBD1	TRBV11-2	TRBJ1-5	CASSLEQGASQPQHF	TGTGCCAGCAGCTTAGAACAGGGGGCCTCTCAGCCCCAGCATTTT
few	-	TRBV9	TRBJ1-3	CASSVDLTGSGNTIYF	TGTGCCAGCAGCGTAGACCTGACAGGCTCTGGAAACACCATATATTTT
-	TRBD2	TRBV14	TRBJ2-2	CASSSDPGLVWELFF	TGTGCCAGCAGCTCTGACCCGGGACTAGTCTGGGAGCTGTTTTTT
once	-	TRBV5-1	TRBJ1-2	CASSLVDTSIGYTF	TGCGCCAGCAGCTTGGTGGACACCTCTATTGGCTACACCTTC
-	TRBD1	TRBV5-4	TRBJ1-2	CASSRGTEVRAGYTF	TGTGCCAGCAGCCGAGGGACAGAGGTTAGGGCTGGCTACACCTTC
-	-	TRBV27	TRBJ2-1	CASSSPHLGGYNEQFF	TGTGCCAGCAGTTCCCCTCATTTAGGGGGCTACAATGAGCAGTTCTTC
-	-	TRBV27	TRBJ2-7	CASSPGRSPYEQYF	TGTGCCAGCAGTCCGGGGCGTAGTCCCTACGAGCAGTACTTC
once	-	TRBV27	TRBJ1-1	CASVRWGGATEAFF	TGTGCCAGCGTTCGGTGGGGGGGGGCCACTGAAGCTTTCTTT
few	-	TRBV6-4	TRBJ2-2	CASSEQTFTGELFF	TGTGCCAGCAGTGAACAGACCTTTACCGGGGAGCTGTTTTTT
-	-	TRBV18	TRBJ1-5	CASSPSAFNQPQHF	TGTGCCAGCTCACCTTCAGCCTTTAATCAGCCCCAGCATTTT
once	TRBD1	TRBV10-3	TRBJ2-1	CAISAGQGVYEQFF	TGTGCCATCAGTGCGGGACAGGGGGTTTATGAGCAGTTCTTC
few	TRBD1	TRBV5-1	TRBJ1-2	CASSLGQGGGYTF	TGCGCCAGCAGCTTGGGACAGGGTGGTGGCTACACCTTC
-	-	TRBV18	TRBJ2-3	CASSSGASGSTDTQYF	TGTGCCAGCTCCTCCGGGGCCAGCGGGAGCACAGATACGCAGTATTTT
-	-	TRBV12-5	TRBJ1-1	CASGLVQAYMNTEAFF	TGTGCTAGTGGTTTGGTACAGGCCTACATGAACACTGAAGCTTTCTTT
once	-	TRBV19	TRBJ2-5	CASSPLGRETQYF	TGTGCCAGTAGTCCACTGGGAAGGGAGACCCAGTACTTC
-	-	TRBV7-6	TRBJ2-7	CASSPEPGSYEQYF	TGTGCCAGCAGCCCCGAGCCAGGCTCCTACGAGCAGTACTTC
-	-	TRBV5-1	TRBJ2-5	CASSFDGNRETQYF	TGCGCCAGCAGCTTCGATGGAAACCGGGAGACCCAGTACTTC